This T cell receptor (beta chain) was retrieved from a study of T cell changes during pregnancy in multiple sclerosis. Here immunoSEQ multiplex PCR was the method, and the copy in TCRdb shows in-frame clones only, minus some. Of approximately 49,000 clones listed, 85% to 90% are singletons. The CDR3 covers 13 residues. Trimming pared 1 base from V and 0 bases from J, leaving 3 bases between. From germline, CDR1 is SGHTA and CDR2 FQGTGA. The sample in question was peripheral blood, obtained after pregnancy. This chain connects TRBV7-3 to TRBJ1-2; D uncertain. The sequence came from a female donor in good health, enrolled as a control in a pregnancy study. CDR3 DNA sequence: TGTGCCAGCAGCTTAAGCGCTAACTATGGCTACACCTTC. It encodes CASSLSANYGYTF.